A single T cell receptor (beta chain) is shown here with its context. The source of the sample is a study of CD8+ T cells in alopecia areata. Treatment indicated: oral pan-JAK inhibitor, 5-10 mg twice daily. Reverse transcribed after extraction, RNA yielded cDNA as the sequencing template. The data were produced by immunoSEQ multiplex PCR, yet TCRdb's version contains in-frame clones alone and is incomplete. The table lists roughly 200,000 clones, 50% to 60% of them singletons. The CDR3 runs to 14 residues. The germline gives CDR1 LNHDA, CDR2 SQIVND (reference sequence). V lost 2 bases, J lost 4 bases, and 11 bases lay in between.

The clonotype originates from a human donor with alopecia areata. V and J are TRBV19 and TRBJ1-1; D uncertain. Source: CD4+ T cells sorted from blood, taken at week 4, from a patient treated with tofacitinib. The CDR3 sequence: CASSIIGESTEAFF. In DNA, the CDR3 is TGTGCCAGTAGTATAATTGGGGAAAGCACTGAAGCTTTCTTT.